The 16 T cell receptor beta chains below come from one sample, sequenced in a study of Ad26.COV2.S vaccination and SARS-CoV-2 variants. Stated treatment: around 19 received Ad26.COV2.S at low or high dose, single or two shots; 5 received placebo; per-sample allocation not given. After the first vaccine or placebo injection, samples were drawn on day 63. Repertoires were generated with immunoSEQ multiplex PCR, while TCRdb's copy carries only in-frame clones and drops some. The table records about 460,000 clones, roughly 87% of them present only once. Source: peripheral blood, taken in a trial of Ad26.COV2.S vaccine versus placebo. These receptor sequences come from a person aged 18-60 years who received the Ad26.COV2.S COVID-19 vaccine or a placebo.

The V call is TRBV28, the J call TRBJ1-6; possible D gene TRBD1, 5 bases. Germline CDR1 MDHEN, CDR2 SYDVKM. V was shortened by 6 bases and J by 5 bases, with 17 bases between the two germline ends. The CDR3 sequence is 16 residues long. The CDR3 reads CASRPLGGGHNSPLHF. The CDR3 nucleotides read TGTGCCAGCAGACCCCTCGGGGGAGGGCATAATTCACCCCTCCACTTT.

CDR3: CSVDRTPANYGYTF. The CDR3 DNA sequence: TGCAGCGTTGATAGGACACCAGCTAACTATGGCTACACCTTC. This sequence joins TRBV29-1 and TRBJ1-2, with D maybe TRBD1 (5 bases). CDR1 SQVTM and CDR2 ANQGSEA come from the germline V gene. The V and J ends lost 3 bases and 0 bases respectively, with 11 bases between them. This CDR3 contains 14 residues.

The gene calls are TRBV6-5 and TRBJ2-7; 8 positions match TRBD1. This CDR3 is built from 15 residues. Trimming cost V 5 bases and J 6 bases; bases outside gene matches: 12. Germline CDR1 is MNHEY and CDR2 is SVGAGI. Here the CDR3 DNA reads TGTGCCAGCAGTATCACCGGGACAGGAGGCCGCGAGCAGTACTTC. Translation: CASSITGTGGREQYF.

This sequence joins TRBV19 and TRBJ1-4; 9 bases are shared with TRBD1. In germline, CDR1 is LNHDA, CDR2 SQIVND (reference sequence). Losses at the gene ends were 6 bases for V and 8 bases for J; bases not matched to a gene: 7. The CDR3 spans 14 residues. The CDR3 nucleotides read TGTGCCAGTAGGAAGGGACAGGGAAACGAAAAACTGTTTTTT. Translation: CASRKGQGNEKLFF.

The chain uses TRBV27 and TRBJ1-2; D is undetermined. Germline assignment: CDR1 MNHEY and CDR2 SMNVEV (reference sequence). The CDR3 has 14 amino acids. V lost 0 bases to trimming and J lost 4 bases, with 9 bases between them. CDR3 coding DNA: TGTGCCAGCAGTTTATCGTCCAGGCCCTATGGCTACACCTTC. Translation: CASSLSSRPYGYTF.

This clone appeared once. The chain joins TRBV19 to TRBJ1-5; possibly TRBD1 for D (6 bases). This CDR3 comprises 13 residues. The germline V gene has CDR1 LNHDA and CDR2 SQIVND (reference sequence). V was clipped by 1 base and J by 11 bases, with 12 bases between them. The CDR3 loop is CASSIVLGGTQHF. In nucleotides, the CDR3 is TGTGCCAGTAGTATAGTTTTAGGGGGGACCCAGCATTTT.

The gene calls are TRBV4-3 and TRBJ2-3; TRBD2 aligns across 13 bases. V lost 4 bases and J lost 5; bases outside the gene matches: 15. CDR1 is LGHNA and CDR2 is YSLEER in the germline V gene. The CDR3 sequence is 19 residues long. CDR3 DNA sequence: TGCGCCAGCAGCCCCTACTACCCTACTAGCGGGGGGGCATTAGATACGCAGTATTTT. Residues: CASSPYYPTSGGALDTQYF.

The chain joins TRBV2 to TRBJ2-5; D is uncertain. The CDR3 length is 15 residues. From germline, CDR1 is SNHLY and CDR2 FYNNEI. V was clipped by 4 bases and J by 5 bases, with 17 bases between them. For the CDR3, the DNA is TGTGCCAGCAGTGGGTCAGGCTCCCCTCGGGAGACCCAGTACTTC. It yields the protein CASSGSGSPRETQYF.

The chain is built from TRBV3-1 (or the pseudogene TRBV3-2) and TRBJ1-2, with TRBD1 matching over 9 bases. Germline CDR1 LGHDT, CDR2 YNNKEL (reference sequence). V lost 5 bases to trimming and J lost 5 bases; unmatched junction nucleotides: 6. CDR3 length equals 14 residues. This CDR3 reads CASSYMDRGYGYTF. CDR3 in DNA: TGTGCCAGCAGCTACATGGACAGGGGATATGGCTACACCTTC.

This clone came up once. V usage is TRBV10-3 and J usage is TRBJ2-1; 11 bases line up with TRBD2. Germline CDR1 is ENHRY and CDR2 is SYGVKD. CDR3 size: 15 residues. Losses at the gene ends were 8 bases for V and 12 bases for J; bases not matched to a gene: 15. CDR3 sequence reads: CAIESLGASGGMQFF. CDR3 DNA: TGTGCCATCGAGTCTTTGGGGGCTAGCGGGGGGATGCAGTTCTTC.

The V gene is TRBV11-3, the J gene TRBJ2-6; D remains unclear. This CDR3 has 16 residues. V lost 0 bases to trimming and J lost 0 bases, with 6 bases between them. The germline V gene encodes CDR1 SGHNT and CDR2 YENEEA. CDR3 bases: TGTGCCAGCAGCTTAGATCAATACTCTGGGGCCAACGTCCTGACTTTC. It yields the protein CASSLDQYSGANVLTF.

This chain joins TRBV5-1 and TRBJ2-3; D might be TRBD2 (6 bases). This CDR3 has 16 residues. V lost 0 bases and J 0 bases, leaving 11 bases between the germline ends. Germline CDR1 SGHRS, CDR2 YFSETQ. CDR3 region: CASSLVRGVSTDTQYF. The CDR3, as DNA: TGCGCCAGCAGCTTGGTTCGCGGGGTTAGCACAGATACGCAGTATTTT.

The rearrangement uses TRBV15 and TRBJ1-2, with a possible D match to TRBD1 (6 bases). Germline CDR1 LNHNV, CDR2 YYDKDF (reference sequence). Trimming took 0 bases from V and 8 from J, leaving 16 bases between them. CDR3 length: 15 residues. The CDR3, as DNA: TGTGCCACCAGCAGAGATACCGGGGGGCCTGAGGGCTACACCTTC. Translating it yields CATSRDTGGPEGYTF.

This clone was seen only once. The chain employs TRBV9 and TRBJ1-4; 10 positions match TRBD1. The CDR3 is made up of 16 amino acids. The V segment lost 3 bases and the J segment 7 bases; nucleotides outside the gene matches: 9. Germline values: CDR1 SGDLS, CDR2 YYNGEE. The chain's CDR3 is CASSETGGYPSEKLFF. CDR3 coding DNA: TGTGCCAGCAGCGAGACAGGGGGCTATCCTTCTGAAAAACTGTTTTTT.

A note on this clone: This same CDR3 is encoded by further DNA sequences in the sample. The J gene is TRBJ1-6, the V gene TRBV7-2, with D maybe TRBD1 (5 bases). Germline V gene lookup returns CDR1 SGHTA and CDR2 FQGNSA. The CDR3 is 14 residues long. Trimming took 0 bases from V and 6 from J, leaving 6 bases between them. The CDR3: CASSLAGVNSPLHF. CDR3 in DNA: TGTGCCAGCAGCTTAGCGGGGGTTAATTCACCCCTCCACTTT.

The chain joins TRBV5-1 to TRBJ1-2; 10 bases map to TRBD1. Germline V gene sequence: CDR1 SGHRS, CDR2 YFSETQ. Trimming took 1 base from V and 10 from J; bases not matched to a gene: 10. This CDR3 has 15 amino acids. In nucleotides, the CDR3 is TGCGCCAGCAGCTTGACACGGACAGGGGGTTCTGTCTACACCTTC. Translated, it gives CASSLTRTGGSVYTF.